This T cell receptor beta chain appears in the sequencing data of a study of early T cells in non-severe SARS-CoV-2 infection. In the study overall: Bulk RNA taken from unsorted whole blood was sequenced, leaving chains unpaired.

To note about this clonotype: Its antigen is undetermined.

Each single cDNA molecule received a unique molecular identifier. Using its own MiXCR run on the 5' RACE reads, TCRdb lists one record per CDR3 protein. Altogether 55,000 or so distinct CDR3 sequences are present, roughly 6.5% being singletons, with the ten largest covering less than 5%. The CDR3 has 16 residues. The ends were cut back, 5 bases at V and 0 bases at J, with 17 bases in the middle. Germline V lookup: CDR1 DFQATT, CDR2 SNEGSKA (reference sequence). Study-level points and caveats: VDJdb matching favored anti-spike CD8 responses, missing private and CD4 specificities.

This clonotype was obtained from an adult who was a healthcare worker with PCR-confirmed SARS-CoV-2 infection or an uninfected control (not recorded which). The source material was whole blood. The chain combines TRBV20-1 with TRBJ1-5, with a possible D match to TRBD1 (5 bases). This CDR3 is CSASYGGTYSNQPQHF. As DNA, the CDR3 is TGCAGTGCTTCCTACGGGGGGACTTATAGCAATCAGCCCCAGCATTTT.